Listed here are 4 T cell receptor beta chains from one sample, sequenced in a study of control samples from healthy donors and cancer patients. The assay was immunoSEQ multiplex PCR, and TCRdb's table has in-frame clones only and misses some. The table lists roughly 200,000 clones, about 94% of them singletons. Input material: blood. The receptors originated from a man in his fifties or sixties in good health.

The chain combines TRBV30 with TRBJ1-5; no clear D gene. The ends were cut back, 4 bases at V and 9 bases at J, with 13 bases in the middle. This CDR3 has 12 amino acids. CDR1 and CDR2 (germline): GTSNPN, SVGIG (reference sequence). In nucleotides, the CDR3 is TGTGCCTGGAAGAGCAGCCAAGGGCCCCAGCATTTT. This translates into CAWKSSQGPQHF.

The chain has TRBV9 and TRBJ1-1; D remains ambiguous. The CDR3 has 16 residues. V was pared by 3 bases and J by 0 bases, with 15 bases between. Germline V gene lookup returns CDR1 SGDLS and CDR2 YYNGEE. The CDR3: CASSASWGGVNTEAFF. The CDR3, as DNA: TGTGCCAGCAGCGCTAGTTGGGGTGGGGTGAACACTGAAGCTTTCTTT.

The genes are TRBV4-2 and TRBJ1-1; D perhaps matches TRBD1 (5 bases). V gave up 3 bases and J gave up 3 bases, with 11 bases separating them. The germline gives CDR1 LGHNA, CDR2 YNFKEQ. The CDR3 consists of 14 residues. Written as DNA, the CDR3 is TGTGCCAGCAGCCAGTGGGGGAGCTACACTGAAGCTTTCTTT. Its translation is CASSQWGSYTEAFF.

This chain uses TRBV28 with TRBJ1-2, with a tentative D call TRBD1 (5 bases). Germline V CDR1 and CDR2: MDHEN, SYDVKM. This CDR3 contains 12 residues. Trimming cost V 4 bases and J 5 bases, with 8 bases left between them. The CDR3 nucleotides are TGTGCCAGCAGTTCTCGACAGTATGGCTACACCTTC. Its protein product is CASSSRQYGYTF.